This T cell receptor beta chain was sequenced in a study of monozygotic twins with inflammatory bowel disease. This CDR3 comprises 18 residues. Germline V gene sequence: CDR1 SGDLS, CDR2 YYNGEE. Researchers used template switching to add UMIs featuring a 6-nucleotide sample barcode. After re-calling the 5' RACE reads, TCRdb lists one entry per CDR3 protein, DNA absent. The table lists about 300,000 distinct CDR3 sequences. The chain couples TRBV9 to TRBJ2-2; the D call of TRBD2 rests on TCRdb alone, since no DNA is present to check it. The TCR originated in a human donor with ulcerative colitis or Crohn's disease, or a healthy co-twin of an affected twin (not recorded which). The material sequenced was blood. The CDR3 region is CASSVAPPGAGGPGELFF.